This is a list of T cell receptor beta chains from one sample in a study of shared T cell receptors in the human thymus. TCRdb keeps only in-frame clones here, not all; method: immunoSEQ multiplex PCR. This table holds about 660,000 clones, more than 75% found once. These data are also associated with another study on human thymus T cells.

The sequenced material came from thymocytes. Receptors were obtained from a boy in the first two years of life with a congenital heart defect. Each CDR3 is given with its conserved first and last residue. Fields, in order: clone size, J gene, D gene, V gene, CDR3 DNA, CDR3 protein. D genes are given only for firm matches. Some rows have no size entry. The others give once, few or many, or a class for an expanded clone.

>.|TRBJ2-5|TRBD2|TRBV7-2
TGTGCCAGCAGCTTAGCGGGACTAGAGGAGACCCAGTACTTC
CASSLAGLEETQYF
>once|TRBJ1-1|.|TRBV28
TGTGCCAGCGGCCACGGGGGTAATGAGGACACTGAAGCTTTCTTT
CASGHGGNEDTEAFF
>.|TRBJ1-2|.|TRBV28
TGTGCCAGCAGTGTGACAGGCCCTTTCTATGGCTACACCTTC
CASSVTGPFYGYTF
>.|TRBJ2-7|TRBD1|TRBV4-1
TGCGCCAGCAGCCAACCGGACAGGGCCTACGAGCAGTACTTC
CASSQPDRAYEQYF
>.|TRBJ1-1|.|TRBV28
TGTGCCAGCGGCCCCACACAGGGCAACACTGAAGCTTTCTTT
CASGPTQGNTEAFF
>.|TRBJ1-5|TRBD1|TRBV10-3
TGTGCCATCAGTGGGGGACAGGGGAATCAGCCCCAGCATTTT
CAISGGQGNQPQHF
>.|TRBJ2-7|TRBD1|TRBV7-8
TGTGCCAGCAGCCTGGACAGGGAAAAGGGCTACGAGCAGTACTTC
CASSLDREKGYEQYF
>.|TRBJ1-5|TRBD1|TRBV28
TGTGCCAGCAGTTTATTTCCCCGGGACAGGGGAGGTGGTCAGCCCCAGCATTTT
CASSLFPRDRGGGQPQHF
>.|TRBJ1-4|TRBD1|TRBV5-1
TGCGCCAGCAGCCGTGACAGGGCGCGTGAAAAACTGTTTTTT
CASSRDRAREKLFF
>.|TRBJ2-3|TRBD1|TRBV7-9
TGTGCCAGCAGCGGGGGACAGGGGTTAGATACGCAGTATTTT
CASSGGQGLDTQYF
>.|TRBJ2-7|TRBD1|TRBV5-3
TGTGCCAGAAGCCACAGACAGGGCCTCTCCTACGAGCAGTACTTC
CARSHRQGLSYEQYF
>.|TRBJ2-2|TRBD1|TRBV6-5
TGTGCCAGCAGTTATTCGGACAGGGTGGGCACCGGGGAGCTGTTTTTT
CASSYSDRVGTGELFF
>.|TRBJ1-5|TRBD1|TRBV5-1
TGCGCCAGCAGCTCAGGGACAGAAACTAATCAGCCCCAGCATTTT
CASSSGTETNQPQHF
>.|TRBJ2-7|TRBD2|TRBV4-1
TGCGCCAGCAGCTCACATAGCGGGGAGAGCTCCTACGAGCAGTACTTC
CASSSHSGESSYEQYF
>.|TRBJ2-3|.|TRBV15
TGTGCCACCAGCAGAGAGCAGGGAACAGATACGCAGTATTTT
CATSREQGTDTQYF
>.|TRBJ2-5|TRBD2|TRBV5-1
TGCGCCAGCAGCGCGACCACTAGCGGGGGTGGGACCCAGTACTTC
CASSATTSGGGTQYF
>few|TRBJ2-3|TRBD2|TRBV19
TGTGCCAGTAGTCTCGACACCGGGACTAGCGGGAGTATAGATACGCAGTATTTT
CASSLDTGTSGSIDTQYF
>.|TRBJ2-7|.|TRBV2
TGTGCCATAAAAAGACAGGAGACAACCTACGAGCAGTACTTC
CAIKRQETTYEQYF
>.|TRBJ2-7|TRBD1|TRBV4-1
TGCGCCAGCAGCCGCCCGGGACAGGCCTACGAGCAGTACTTC
CASSRPGQAYEQYF
>.|TRBJ2-3|.|TRBV28
TGTGCCAGCAGTTTGCCTCGGGAAGCCTGCACAGATACGCAGTATTTT
CASSLPREACTDTQYF
>.|TRBJ1-1|TRBD1|TRBV7-3
TGTGCCAGCAGCTACGTTAGAGGACAGGGGGAAGCTTTCTTT
CASSYVRGQGEAFF
>.|TRBJ2-1|TRBD2|TRBV11-3
TGTGCCAGCAGTCATGCGGGGGGCCCCCCAAGCGAGCAGTTCTTC
CASSHAGGPPSEQFF
>.|TRBJ2-3|TRBD2|TRBV28
TGTGCCAGCAGTCGAAGCGGGAGATCCGATACGCAGTATTTT
CASSRSGRSDTQYF
>.|TRBJ1-1|TRBD1|TRBV4-1
TGCGCCAGCAGCCAGACTGCCCAAACCTACAGGGGGCTGGTGAACACTGAAGCTTTCTTT
CASSQTAQTYRGLVNTEAFF
>.|TRBJ2-6|.|TRBV15
TGTGCCACCAGCAGATCGACAGGCTTGTCTGGGGCCAACGTCCTGACTTTC
CATSRSTGLSGANVLTF
>.|TRBJ2-7|.|TRBV5-6
TGTGCCAGCAGCTTGTTCCAGCGCCCGAGGGTTTTCTCCTACGAGCAGTACTTC
CASSLFQRPRVFSYEQYF
>once|TRBJ1-4|.|TRBV6-1
TGTGCCAGCAGTGAAAACGTCAGGGATGGGGCAACTAATGAAAAACTGTTTTTT
CASSENVRDGATNEKLFF
>.|TRBJ2-3|.|TRBV14
TGTGCCAGCAGCCCCAGTTGGCCCACATACACAGATACGCAGTATTTT
CASSPSWPTYTDTQYF
>.|TRBJ2-2|TRBD1|TRBV28
TGTGCCAGCAGTTTCCCCGACAGGGGAAACACCGGGGAGCTGTTTTTT
CASSFPDRGNTGELFF
>.|TRBJ2-5|.|TRBV5-1
TGCGCCAGCAGCTTTAGCCTCCAAGAGACCCAGTACTTC
CASSFSLQETQYF
>.|TRBJ1-2|.|TRBV19
TGTGCCAGTAGTAGGCAGAACTATGGCTACACCTTC
CASSRQNYGYTF
>.|TRBJ2-7|.|TRBV15
TGTGCCACCAGCAGAGATCTTTGTGGCCCCCGGGAGAGGGCCTACGAGCAGTACTTC
CATSRDLCGPRERAYEQYF
>.|TRBJ1-2|.|TRBV5-8
TGTGCCAGCAGCAGGGGGACGTCGGGCTACACCTTC
CASSRGTSGYTF
>.|TRBJ2-7|TRBD1|TRBV4-1
TGCGCCAGCAGCCAAGCGACCGGGACAGTTAACTACGAGCAGTACTTC
CASSQATGTVNYEQYF
>.|TRBJ2-7|TRBD2|TRBV5-1
TGCGCCAGCAGCTCTGGGACTAGCGGGAGAGACGGGTTGAACGAGCAGTACTTC
CASSSGTSGRDGLNEQYF
>.|TRBJ1-1|.|TRBV7-8
TGTGCCAGCAGGCCTCACCGGGACACCCCTGAGGCTTTCTTT
CASRPHRDTPEAFF
>.|TRBJ2-7|TRBD1|TRBV18
TGTGCCAGCTCACGCAACGCAGGGGGCGACGAGCAGTACTTC
CASSRNAGGDEQYF
>.|TRBJ2-7|.|TRBV27
TGTGCCAGCAGTTCGCCTCAGCGGAAACCTTACGAGCAGTACTTC
CASSSPQRKPYEQYF
>once|TRBJ2-1|TRBD2|TRBV29-1
TGCAGCGTTGAAGGTGTGAGCGGGAGGGCCTACAATGAGCAGTTCTTC
CSVEGVSGRAYNEQFF
>.|TRBJ2-1|.|TRBV28
TGTGCCAGCAGCCTCTGGACAGATGCTTCCTACAATGAGCAGTTCTTC
CASSLWTDASYNEQFF
>.|TRBJ2-1|TRBD1|TRBV12-5
TGTGCTAGTGGTTCGACAGGGTTCCATGAGCAGTTCTTC
CASGSTGFHEQFF
>.|TRBJ2-7|TRBD1|TRBV14
TGTGCCAGCAGCCAATCTGGACAGGCGGCCTCCTACGAGCAGTACTTC
CASSQSGQAASYEQYF
>.|TRBJ2-1|.|TRBV21-1
TGTGCCAGCAGCAAAGAGGGCGGGAGCTCCTACAATGAGCAGTTCTTC
CASSKEGGSSYNEQFF
>.|TRBJ1-5|TRBD1|TRBV27
TGTGCCAGCAGTTTAGCGCCAGGGGGTAGCAATCAGCCCCAGCATTTT
CASSLAPGGSNQPQHF
>.|TRBJ2-7|TRBD1|TRBV28
TGTGCCAGCAGATCCGGGGCAGGGGGTATCTACGAGCAGTACTTC
CASRSGAGGIYEQYF
>.|TRBJ1-1|.|TRBV30
TGTGCCTGGAGTGGAGATAAAGCTAACACTGAAGCTTTCTTT
CAWSGDKANTEAFF
>.|TRBJ1-6|.|TRBV11-2
TGTGCCAGCAGCCGGACCACAGGGCTGAATTCACCCCTCCACTTT
CASSRTTGLNSPLHF
>.|TRBJ2-1|.|TRBV9
TGTGCCAGCAGCGTAGTGGGGGGTGACTACAATGAGCAGTTCTTC
CASSVVGGDYNEQFF